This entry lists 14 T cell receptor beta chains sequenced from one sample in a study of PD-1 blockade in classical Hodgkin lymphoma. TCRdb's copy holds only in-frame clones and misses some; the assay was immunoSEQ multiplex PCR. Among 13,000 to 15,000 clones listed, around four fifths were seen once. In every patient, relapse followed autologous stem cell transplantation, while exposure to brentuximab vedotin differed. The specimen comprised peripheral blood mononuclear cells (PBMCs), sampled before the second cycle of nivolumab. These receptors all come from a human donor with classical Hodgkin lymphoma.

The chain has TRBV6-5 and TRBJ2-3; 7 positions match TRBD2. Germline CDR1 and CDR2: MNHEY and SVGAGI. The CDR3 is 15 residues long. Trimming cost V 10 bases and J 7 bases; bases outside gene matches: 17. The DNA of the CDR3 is TGTGCCACCCAAGACTCCTCCAGCGGGGCTCATACGCAGTATTTT. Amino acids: CATQDSSSGAHTQYF.

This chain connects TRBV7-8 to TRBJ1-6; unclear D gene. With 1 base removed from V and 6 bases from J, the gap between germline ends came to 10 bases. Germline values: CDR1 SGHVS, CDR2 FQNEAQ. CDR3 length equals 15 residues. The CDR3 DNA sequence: TGTGCCAGCAGCTTAGAACCACACCGTAATTCACCCCTCCACTTT. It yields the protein CASSLEPHRNSPLHF.

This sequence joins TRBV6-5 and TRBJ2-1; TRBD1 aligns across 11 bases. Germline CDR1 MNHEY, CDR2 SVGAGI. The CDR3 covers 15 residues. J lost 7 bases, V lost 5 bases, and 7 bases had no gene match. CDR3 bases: TGTGCCAGCAGTCCGGGGACAGGGGGTCGGAATGAGCAGTTCTTC. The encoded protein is CASSPGTGGRNEQFF.

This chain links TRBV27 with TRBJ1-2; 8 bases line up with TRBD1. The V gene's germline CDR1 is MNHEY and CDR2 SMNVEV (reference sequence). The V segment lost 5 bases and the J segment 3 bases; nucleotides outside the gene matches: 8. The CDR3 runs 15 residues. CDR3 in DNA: TGTGCCAGCAGTCTATATCAGGGGGCCCACTATGGCTACACCTTC. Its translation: CASSLYQGAHYGYTF.

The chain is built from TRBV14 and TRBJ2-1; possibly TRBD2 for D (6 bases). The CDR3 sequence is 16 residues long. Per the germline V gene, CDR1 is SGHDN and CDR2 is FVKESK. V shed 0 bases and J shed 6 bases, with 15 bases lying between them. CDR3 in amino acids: CASSQELGGAGNEQFF. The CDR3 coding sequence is TGTGCCAGCAGCCAAGAACTGGGCGGGGCGGGCAATGAGCAGTTCTTC.

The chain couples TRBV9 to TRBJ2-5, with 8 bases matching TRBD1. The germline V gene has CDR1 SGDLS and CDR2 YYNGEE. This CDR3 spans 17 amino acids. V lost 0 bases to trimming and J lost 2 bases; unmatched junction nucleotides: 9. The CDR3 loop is CASSVDGQGQNQETQYF. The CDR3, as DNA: TGTGCCAGCAGCGTAGACGGACAGGGCCAAAATCAAGAGACCCAGTACTTC. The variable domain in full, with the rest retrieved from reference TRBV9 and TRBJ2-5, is DSGVTQTPKHLITATGQRVTLRCSPRSGDLSVYWYQQSLDQGLQFLIQYYNGEERAKGNILERFSAQQFPDLHSELNLSSLELGDSALYFCASSVDGQGQNQETQYFGPGTRLLVL.

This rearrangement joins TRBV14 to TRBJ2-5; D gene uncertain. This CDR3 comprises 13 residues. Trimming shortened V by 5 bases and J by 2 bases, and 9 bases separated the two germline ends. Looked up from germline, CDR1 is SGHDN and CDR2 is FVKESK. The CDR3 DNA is TGTGCCAGCAGCAGAGCTGTACAAGAGACCCAGTACTTC. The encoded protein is CASSRAVQETQYF.

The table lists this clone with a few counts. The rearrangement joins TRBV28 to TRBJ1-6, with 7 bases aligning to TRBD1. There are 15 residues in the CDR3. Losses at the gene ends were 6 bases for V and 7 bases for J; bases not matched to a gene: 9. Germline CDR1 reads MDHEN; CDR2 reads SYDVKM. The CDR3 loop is CASSRTGARNSPLHF. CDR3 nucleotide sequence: TGTGCCAGCAGCCGAACAGGGGCGCGGAATTCACCCCTCCACTTT.

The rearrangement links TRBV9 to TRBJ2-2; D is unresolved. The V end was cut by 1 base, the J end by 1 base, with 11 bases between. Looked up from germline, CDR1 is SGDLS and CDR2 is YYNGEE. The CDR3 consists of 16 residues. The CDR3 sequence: CASSVSRTWNTGELFF. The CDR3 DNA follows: TGTGCCAGCAGCGTATCCCGGACCTGGAACACCGGGGAGCTGTTTTTT.

Written as DNA, the CDR3 is TGTGCCAGCAGCTTAGAAGGGACCGGGAGCCAGCCCCAGCATTTT. This codes for CASSLEGTGSQPQHF. The chain joins TRBV7-8 to TRBJ1-5; perhaps TRBD1 as D (5 bases). This CDR3 has 15 amino acids. Germline CDR1 SGHVS, CDR2 FQNEAQ. The V gene lost 1 base and the J gene lost 7 bases, with 14 bases spanning the gap. Full variable domain (missing parts from reference TRBV7-8 and TRBJ1-5): GAGVSQSPRYKVAKRGQDVALRCDPISGHVSLFWYQQALGQGPEFLTYFQNEAQLDKSGLPSDRFFAERPEGSVSTLKIQRTQQEDSAVYLCASSLEGTGSQPQHFGDGTRLSIL.

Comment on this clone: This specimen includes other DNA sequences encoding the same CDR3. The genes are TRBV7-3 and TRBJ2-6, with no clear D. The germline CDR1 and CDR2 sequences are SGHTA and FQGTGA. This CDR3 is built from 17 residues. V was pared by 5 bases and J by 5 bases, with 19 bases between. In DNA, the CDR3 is TGTGCCAGCAGCGAACTGCGCCTACAAAGTCGGGCCAACGTCCTGACTTTC. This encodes CASSELRLQSRANVLTF.

Here the CDR3 reads CASKRGAQETQYF. For the CDR3, the DNA is TGCGCCAGCAAGAGGGGAGCCCAAGAGACCCAGTACTTC. V usage is TRBV5-1 and J usage is TRBJ2-5, with D perhaps TRBD1 or TRBD2 (5 bases each). CDR3 length: 13 amino acids. Trimming stripped 6 bases from V and 1 base from J, with 10 bases between. CDR1 is SGHRS and CDR2 is YFSETQ in the germline V gene.

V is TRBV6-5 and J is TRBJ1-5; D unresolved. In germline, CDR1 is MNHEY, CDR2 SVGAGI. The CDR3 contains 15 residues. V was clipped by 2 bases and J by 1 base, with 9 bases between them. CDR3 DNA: TGTGCCAGCAGTTACACCCTTGGGAGCAATCAGCCCCAGCATTTT. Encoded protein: CASSYTLGSNQPQHF.

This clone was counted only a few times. The chain's CDR3 is CASSRVTGELFF. CDR3 DNA sequence: TGTGCCAGCAGTAGGGTGACCGGGGAGCTGTTTTTT. The chain couples TRBV9 to TRBJ2-2; D not certain. Germline CDR1 and CDR2: SGDLS and YYNGEE. Deletions cut 5 bases from V and 5 bases from J, with 7 bases between. The CDR3 contains 12 residues.